This T cell receptor (beta chain) emerged from a study of tumor and adjacent non-tumor tissue in lung cancer. This sample's RNA came from whole unsorted tissue. Distant lung tissue was collected more than 3 cm away from the tumor edge. Germline trimming cut 5 bases from V and 4 bases from J; bases unmatched to any gene: 8. Germline V gene lookup returns CDR1 SQVTM and CDR2 ANQGSEA. The CDR3 is made up of 14 amino acids. The library came from three nested PCR rounds adapted from ARM-PCR protocols. MiXCR was run by TCRdb on the multiplex PCR reads, yielding one entry per CDR3 protein. Of 48,000 or so distinct CDR3 sequences listed, 64% were seen once; the top ten hold approximately 30%.

The sequence was obtained from a woman in her 70s with non-small cell lung cancer. Material for sequencing was distant non-tumor lung tissue. V usage is TRBV29-1 and J usage is TRBJ2-3; TRBD1 aligns across 8 bases. The CDR3 DNA is TGCAGCGTTACTCTGGAGACAGGGGCAGATACGCAGTATTTT. Translating it yields CSVTLETGADTQYF.